This TCR beta chain was obtained from a study of T cell responses to AZD1222 COVID-19 vaccine. Findings and caveats of the study: Within unmutated variant regions lay the reported targets of nearly half of spike-specific TCRs.

For this clone: Its antigen is still unknown.

Libraries were prepared by immunoSEQ multiplex PCR; TCRdb keeps only in-frame clonotypes and omits some of them. The sample consists of nearly 110,000 clones, more than 75% of them appearing once. V gave up 6 bases and J gave up 6 bases; unmatched junction bases: 8. Per the germline V gene, CDR1 is LGHNA and CDR2 is YSLEER. The CDR3 spans 15 residues. This specimen was peripheral blood, taken on day 0 of AZD1222 vaccination. The clonotype was recovered from an adult in good health. The J gene is TRBJ2-2, the V gene TRBV4-3, with TRBD1 matching 9 bases. The CDR3 region is CASRQTGGSAGELFF. The CDR3 coding sequence is TGCGCCAGCAGGCAAACAGGGGGCTCAGCCGGGGAGCTGTTTTTT.